This TCR beta chain emerged from a study of CD8+CD57+ T cells in acquired aplastic anemia. As for the study in general: Roughly 3 ug was the average amount of DNA from sorted CD4+ and CD8+ cells. Overall study results and limits: A significant difference in CD8+ Simpson's diversity between patients and controls was not found. Comparison of patients with controls identified roughly 30 shared CD8+ CDR3 sequences.

The CDR3 consists of 16 residues. V lost 4 bases and J lost 2; bases outside the gene matches: 7. CDR1 and CDR2 from the germline V gene are SGHVS and FQNEAQ. The use of genomic DNA as template underpinned the TCR beta VDJ and CDR3 profiling. TCRdb reprocessed the reads via MiXCR and lists one record per CDR3 protein. Among hundreds of thousands of distinct CDR3 sequences listed, approximately 33% were seen once. Patients sequenced had flow cytometry evidence of CD8+CD57+ cell expansion. Every patient presented with severe acquired aplastic anemia. With respect to this clonotype: The antigen is not known.

This receptor was taken from a human donor with aplastic anemia. Sequencing was done on a sample of sorted CD4+, CD8+, or CD8+CD57+ T cells (not recorded which) from PBMCs. The J gene is TRBJ2-1, the V gene TRBV7-8, with 8 bases that match TRBD2. CDR3 nucleotides: TGTGCCAGCAGCTGGAGAGCGGGAGTTACCTACAATGAGCAGTTCTTC. Its translation is CASSWRAGVTYNEQFF.